A selection of T cell receptor beta chains follows, all from one sample in a study of cytomegalovirus exposure and HLA in healthy donors. TCRdb's copy holds only in-frame clones and misses some; the assay was immunoSEQ multiplex PCR. The table has tens of thousands of clones, about 80% seen once. Sequencing was performed on PBMCs. The receptors originated from a male donor in good health and CMV-seronegative. CDR3s include the opening cysteine and the closing phenylalanine or tryptophan. Fields, in order: V gene, J gene, clone size, D gene, CDR3 DNA, CDR3 protein. D genes are given only for firm matches. Clone size is stated in some rows and not others, as once, few, many or a class when expanded.

V: TRBV19
J: TRBJ1-1
size: few
D: NA
DNA: TGTGCCAGTTCGGTAATGGTGAACACTGAAGCTTTCTTT
CDR3: CASSVMVNTEAFF

V: TRBV28
J: TRBJ2-4
size: NA
D: NA
DNA: TGTGCCAGCCTGGAGTCAGTTAATAACATTCAGTACTTC
CDR3: CASLESVNNIQYF

V: TRBV6-5
J: TRBJ1-1
size: once
D: NA
DNA: TGTGCCAGCAGTTACTCGGACCGGGGAGACACTGAAGCTTTCTTT
CDR3: CASSYSDRGDTEAFF

V: TRBV5-4
J: TRBJ1-3
size: few
D: NA
DNA: TGTGCCAGCAGCTTGGGGGACTACTCTGGAAACACCATATATTTT
CDR3: CASSLGDYSGNTIYF

V: TRBV7-2
J: TRBJ1-1
size: NA
D: NA
DNA: TGTGCCAGCAGCCCGGGGACTGTTAACACTGAAGCTTTCTTT
CDR3: CASSPGTVNTEAFF

V: TRBV7-9
J: TRBJ2-2
size: NA
D: TRBD1
DNA: TGTGCCAGCAGCTTAGCCCCGGGACAGGGGGTGACCGGGGAGCTGTTTTTT
CDR3: CASSLAPGQGVTGELFF

V: TRBV2
J: TRBJ2-7
size: NA
D: TRBD1
DNA: TGTGCCAGCAGTAGTCAGGGGGCCTCCTACGAGCAGTACTTC
CDR3: CASSSQGASYEQYF

V: TRBV28
J: TRBJ1-1
size: NA
D: TRBD1
DNA: TGTGCCAGCAGTTACCTGGACAGGACAGGGGGTACTGAAGCTTTCTTT
CDR3: CASSYLDRTGGTEAFF

V: TRBV11-2
J: TRBJ1-2
size: NA
D: NA
DNA: TGTGCCAGCAGCCACCAAGGACTATATGGCTACACCTTC
CDR3: CASSHQGLYGYTF

V: TRBV12-5
J: TRBJ2-3
size: few
D: TRBD2
DNA: TGTGCTAGTGGCATAGCGGGGGGCACAGATACGCAGTATTTT
CDR3: CASGIAGGTDTQYF

V: TRBV27
J: TRBJ1-5
size: NA
D: NA
DNA: TGTGCCAGCAGTTTGGACGGGATGAGGAATCAGCCCCAGCATTTT
CDR3: CASSLDGMRNQPQHF

V: TRBV5-6
J: TRBJ2-7
size: few
D: NA
DNA: TGTGCCAGCAGCCCGACAGGAAACCCCTACGAGCAGTACTTC
CDR3: CASSPTGNPYEQYF

V: TRBV29-1
J: TRBJ1-1
size: NA
D: TRBD1
DNA: TGCAGCGCCGGACAGGGGAGGGACACTGAAGCTTTCTTT
CDR3: CSAGQGRDTEAFF

V: TRBV7-8
J: TRBJ1-4
size: medium-sized
D: TRBD1
DNA: TGTGCCAGCAGCCAAGGGACAGCCGAAAAACTGTTTTTT
CDR3: CASSQGTAEKLFF

V: TRBV7-9
J: TRBJ2-7
size: NA
D: NA
DNA: TGTTCCAGCAGCCCCCGACACGAACCGATTACCTACGAGCAGTACTTC
CDR3: CSSSPRHEPITYEQYF

V: TRBV10-3
J: TRBJ2-3
size: NA
D: TRBD2
DNA: TGTGCCATCAGTGTCCAGGGACTAGCGGGGGGTATTGCAGATACGCAGTATTTT
CDR3: CAISVQGLAGGIADTQYF

V: TRBV5-6
J: TRBJ2-3
size: NA
D: NA
DNA: TGTGCCAGCAGCTTTAGCCATACGCAGTATTTT
CDR3: CASSFSHTQYF

V: TRBV12-5
J: TRBJ2-1
size: NA
D: NA
DNA: TGTGCTAGTGGTCCCTGGGGGCGGGAGAGGAATGAGCAGTTCTTC
CDR3: CASGPWGRERNEQFF

V: TRBV2
J: TRBJ1-2
size: NA
D: NA
DNA: TGTGCCAGCACTTTCAGGGTAGGGAACTATGGCTACACCTTC
CDR3: CASTFRVGNYGYTF

V: TRBV15
J: TRBJ1-5
size: once
D: NA
DNA: TGTGCCACCAGCAGAGACAGGGGTCCGCCCAATCAGCCCCAGCATTTT
CDR3: CATSRDRGPPNQPQHF

V: TRBV21-1
J: TRBJ2-1
size: few
D: NA
DNA: TGTGCCAGCATCACAGGGAACGACAATGAGCAGTTCTTC
CDR3: CASITGNDNEQFF

V: TRBV5-1
J: TRBJ1-1
size: once
D: NA
DNA: TGCGCCAGCAGCTTGACAGCCATGAACACTGAAGCTTTCTTT
CDR3: CASSLTAMNTEAFF

V: TRBV7-9
J: TRBJ2-7
size: NA
D: TRBD1
DNA: TGTGCCAGCAGCCTAAGGTCAGGGGGCCTCGACGAGCAGTACTTC
CDR3: CASSLRSGGLDEQYF

V: TRBV5-1
J: TRBJ1-1
size: NA
D: NA
DNA: TGCGCCAGCAGCTTGGCAGAAAAGAACACTGAAGCTTTCTTT
CDR3: CASSLAEKNTEAFF

V: TRBV29-1
J: TRBJ2-2
size: few
D: NA
DNA: TGCAGCGTTGACGTCGGGGAGCTGTTTTTT
CDR3: CSVDVGELFF

V: TRBV2
J: TRBJ2-7
size: NA
D: NA
DNA: TGTGCCAGCAGATCTATCTCTCAGGCTGGCGAGCAGTACTTC
CDR3: CASRSISQAGEQYF

V: TRBV19
J: TRBJ2-3
size: NA
D: TRBD2
DNA: TGTGCCAGTAGTAGCTACGGGAGGGTTGGAGATACGCAGTATTTT
CDR3: CASSSYGRVGDTQYF

V: TRBV19
J: TRBJ2-7
size: NA
D: NA
DNA: TGTGCCAGTAGTAAGGTTCAGGGGTTAGTCTACGAGCAGTACTTC
CDR3: CASSKVQGLVYEQYF

V: TRBV19
J: TRBJ2-1
size: NA
D: TRBD2
DNA: TGTGCCAGTAGTATAGACCGGACTAGCGGGGCGGCCTACAATGAGCAGTTCTTC
CDR3: CASSIDRTSGAAYNEQFF

V: TRBV5-1
J: TRBJ2-3
size: NA
D: NA
DNA: TGCGCCAGCAGCTTGGAGAATCCGGGAGATACGCAGTATTTT
CDR3: CASSLENPGDTQYF

V: TRBV6-5
J: TRBJ1-2
size: once
D: NA
DNA: TGTGCCAGCAGTTCGGGACACACAACGGGGGGCTACACCTTC
CDR3: CASSSGHTTGGYTF

V: TRBV6-5
J: TRBJ1-2
size: few
D: NA
DNA: TGTGCCAGCAGTAACCTTCTCGGGGTTTATGGCTACACCTTC
CDR3: CASSNLLGVYGYTF

V: TRBV2
J: TRBJ2-5
size: once
D: NA
DNA: TGTGCCAGCAGAACCGGGACAAACAAGACCCAGTACTTC
CDR3: CASRTGTNKTQYF

V: TRBV5-1
J: TRBJ1-2
size: NA
D: TRBD1
DNA: TGCGCCAGCAGCAGGGGACAGGGTGAAGGCTACACCTTC
CDR3: CASSRGQGEGYTF

V: TRBV5-4
J: TRBJ2-3
size: NA
D: NA
DNA: TGTGCCAGCACCCAGGGGACCACAGGGCCAGATACGCAGTATTTT
CDR3: CASTQGTTGPDTQYF

V: TRBV10-3
J: TRBJ2-3
size: few
D: NA
DNA: TGTGCCATCAGTGGACGCGGAAGCACAGATACGCAGTATTTT
CDR3: CAISGRGSTDTQYF

V: TRBV27
J: TRBJ2-3
size: once
D: NA
DNA: TGTGCCAGCAGTTTAAGACCCAGGGATCATTTAGCAGATACGCAGTATTTT
CDR3: CASSLRPRDHLADTQYF

V: TRBV6-1
J: TRBJ2-6
size: NA
D: NA
DNA: TGTGCCAGCAGTGAATCCGCTGGGGCCAACGTCCTGACTTTC
CDR3: CASSESAGANVLTF

V: TRBV19
J: TRBJ1-4
size: NA
D: NA
DNA: TGTGCCAGTAGTAAACTTCGGAGGGCCAATGAAAAACTGTTTTTT
CDR3: CASSKLRRANEKLFF

V: TRBV10-3
J: TRBJ1-1
size: NA
D: NA
DNA: TGTGCCATCGATACCGGGATGAACACTGAAGCTTTCTTT
CDR3: CAIDTGMNTEAFF